This T cell receptor (beta chain) was identified in a study of blood T cell repertoires in COVID-19 (TCRdb year 2020). With regard to the full study: Collaborator samples came from the United States, Italy and Spain and covered acute and convalescent phases of COVID-19. The material from the prospective study consisted of cDNA or gDNA derived from T cells, B-cell-depleted T cells, or PBMCs. The dataset comprised deeply sampled blood TCRbeta repertoires from subjects exposed to, actively infected with, or recovered from COVID-19. A freely available public database, intended as a resource for researchers studying the immune response to SARS-CoV-2, is where the repertoires were released. Samples came from the ongoing ImmuneRACE study (first 160 participants) plus 1,254 subjects from 6 global collaborators. A de-identified subject ID, COVID-19 status, age in years and sex were almost always included in the sample metadata. Where available, HLA class I and class II types were obtained from metadata supplied by the sample provider rather than from assay-based typing. Overall results and qualifications from the work: Clinical and demographic metadata were provided uncurated, with the amount varying by source and participant.

Each collaborating institution followed its own protocols to collect whole blood in K2EDTA tubes. Collaborator samples were shipped for TCRbeta analysis as frozen whole blood, isolated PBMCs, or DNA extracted from either sample type. As for this clone: This clone's antigen is unknown. Base-call qualities are not available, and no considerably larger clone is one nucleotide away.

The germline V gene supplies CDR1 SGHRS and CDR2 YFSETQ. The CDR3 goes from the cysteine to the phenylalanine over 15 residues. Just CDR3 DNA is preserved here, 45 bases in frame from base 1. V loses 0 bases, J loses 9 bases, and the germline ends lie 13 bases apart. The immunoSEQ Assay, a bias-controlled multiplex PCR, was used to amplify TCRbeta CDR3 regions from genomic DNA. The original pipeline was this. Within the assay, amplification of reference gene primers was used to estimate how many nucleated cells each sample contained. To quantify the absolute abundance of each unique TCRbeta CDR3 rearrangement, sequence reads were collapsed and filtered. For each sample, productive Simpson clonality was calculated by taking the square root of Simpson's diversity index across productive rearrangements. TCRdb limited this immuneACCESS table to in-frame rearrangements with V and J called. A share of clones is missing; checked studies link under half to unresolved V genes, and the rest is unexplained. The D gene and trimming were derived from the DNA, and the V and J assignments and clone size from that table. The sample table holds about 86,000 clones, of which approximately 88% were seen once. The ten largest clones capture roughly a third of the sample.

This clonotype originated in an elderly woman with active or convalescent COVID-19. The material sequenced was peripheral blood. The rearranged segments are TRBV5-1 and TRBJ1-6; a tentative D call is TRBD1 (5 bases match). The CDR3: CASSLAGGISSPLHF. The nucleotide sequence reads TGCGCCAGCAGCTTGGCCGGGGGGATAAGTTCACCCCTCCACTTT.